This T cell receptor (beta chain) originates from a study of tumor-infiltrating lymphocytes in primary liver carcinoma. Points from the study as a whole: Tumors and blood were compared for top-250-clone fraction, and tumors had the significantly higher value (p = 0.039). Paired tumor-adjacent and tumor-blood samples overlapped less than tumor region pairs did.

CDR3 length equals 15 residues. The V end lost 4 bases, the J end lost 2 bases, and 11 bases lay between the germline ends. A word on this clonotype: Its antigen is unidentified.

The source material, 20-30 mg of unsorted bulk tissue, was used to co-extract RNA and DNA. With a constant-region primer, TCR beta cDNA was made from approximately 520 ng of total RNA. What produced the TCR beta libraries was three nested multiplex PCR rounds using slightly modified ARM-PCR. Forward primers for TRBV1-TRBV30 and a C-beta reverse primer served the first two PCR rounds, at roughly 10 cycles each. Each CDR3 protein gets one entry after TCRdb re-called the multiplex PCR reads with MiXCR. The table shows fewer than 110,000 distinct CDR3 sequences, with more than 65% occurring only once. The receptor was derived from a woman aged 60-75 years with primary liver carcinoma and hepatitis B virus infection. Specimen: liver tumor tissue from sampling region 2. The sample's subset: tumor region T2, inferior pole. V gene TRBV12-3 or TRBV12-4 combines with J gene TRBJ2-2, with D possibly matching TRBD2 (6 bases). CDR3 region: CASSWSGTNTGELFF. CDR3 DNA: TGTGCCAGCAGTTGGTCAGGGACTAACACCGGGGAGCTGTTTTTT.